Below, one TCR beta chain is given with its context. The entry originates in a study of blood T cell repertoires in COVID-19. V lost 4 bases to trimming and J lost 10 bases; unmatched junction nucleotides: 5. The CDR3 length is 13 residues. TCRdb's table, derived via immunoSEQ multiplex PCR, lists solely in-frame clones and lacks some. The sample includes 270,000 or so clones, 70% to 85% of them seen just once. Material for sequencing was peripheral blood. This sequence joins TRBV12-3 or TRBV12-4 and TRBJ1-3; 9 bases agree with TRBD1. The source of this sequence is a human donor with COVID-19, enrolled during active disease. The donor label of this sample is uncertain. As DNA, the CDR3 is TGTGCCAGCAGTTGGGACAGGGCAGAGACCATATATTTT. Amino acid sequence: CASSWDRAETIYF.